This paragraph covers one T cell receptor beta chain sequence. Antigen: not known. PCR used 60 Vbeta primers and 13 Jbeta primers. TCRdb's table, derived via immunoSEQ multiplex PCR, lists solely in-frame clones and lacks some. Among over 150,000 clones, 68% were seen once, and the ten largest hold roughly 1.5%. The sample comes from a study of cytomegalovirus exposure and HLA in healthy donors. Study background: Around 76% of 398 genotyped donors fell in the Caucasian-associated ancestry cluster. Findings and caveats of the study: Within an earlier analysis, most TCR beta V segments proved productive either about 87% or about 30% of the time.

Germline values: CDR1 ENHRY, CDR2 SYGVKD. V lost 4 bases to trimming and J lost 5 bases; unmatched junction nucleotides: 13. This CDR3 has 17 residues. This sequence joins TRBV10-3 and TRBJ1-2; 10 nucleotides line up with TRBD1. Sequenced sample: PBMCs. This TCR was sampled from a man in his fifties in good health and CMV-seronegative. In nucleotides, the CDR3 is TGTGCCATCAGTGTACAGCCGGGACAGGGGACTTCTTATGGCTACACCTTC. Encoded protein: CAISVQPGQGTSYGYTF.